The 22 T cell receptor beta chains below were found in one sample sequenced in a study of T cell changes during pregnancy in multiple sclerosis. TCRdb's table, derived via immunoSEQ multiplex PCR, lists solely in-frame clones and lacks some. The sample holds 13,000 or so clones, about 90% seen once. The sequencing here drew on CD8+ T cells from peripheral blood mononuclear cells, taken in the first trimester of pregnancy. These receptors came from a female donor with multiple sclerosis, enrolled in a pregnancy study.

This clone was picked up a small number of times. This rearrangement joins TRBV14 to TRBJ1-2; possibly TRBD1 for D (6 bases). The CDR3 has 14 residues. The germline V gene has CDR1 SGHDN and CDR2 FVKESK. V was cut by 1 base and J by 8 bases, with 14 bases left in between. CDR3 amino acids: CASSQVGQGLGYTF. In DNA form, the CDR3 reads TGTGCCAGCAGCCAAGTGGGCCAGGGGCTGGGCTACACCTTC.

For the CDR3, the DNA is TGTGCCACCTTACGATGCGGGGGCGTCACAGATACGCAGTATTTT. Residues: CATLRCGGVTDTQYF. The chain combines TRBV7-6 with TRBJ2-3; D is perhaps TRBD2 (7 bases). Looked up from germline, CDR1 is SGHVS and CDR2 is FNYEAQ. The CDR3 loop spans 15 amino acids. V lost 10 bases and J 2 bases, leaving 19 bases between the germline ends.

The chain links TRBV6-4 to TRBJ2-1, with D possibly being TRBD2 (5 bases). The ends were cut back, 3 bases at V and 10 bases at J, with 19 bases in the middle. The CDR3 extends over 15 amino acids. Germline CDR1 is MRHNA and CDR2 is SNTAGT. CDR3 sequence reads: CASSENPYLASEQFF. The CDR3 DNA follows: TGTGCCAGCAGTGAAAACCCCTATCTAGCTAGCGAGCAGTTCTTC.

V and J are TRBV19 and TRBJ2-2; TRBD1 aligns across 7 bases. The CDR3 length is 16 residues. Germline V gives CDR1 LNHDA, CDR2 SQIVND (reference sequence). Germline trimming cut 4 bases from V and 1 base from J; bases unmatched to any gene: 6. The CDR3 coding sequence is TGTGCCAGTAGTACCACAGGGGACGGGAACACCGGGGAGCTGTTTTTT. This sequence encodes CASSTTGDGNTGELFF.

The chain has TRBV28 and TRBJ1-2, with 7 bases aligning to TRBD1. V trimming: 2 bases; J trimming: 8 bases; junction bases outside the gene matches: 8. CDR1 is MDHEN, CDR2 SYDVKM, per germline. The CDR3 is 14 residues long. CDR3 amino acids: CASSLPGDSVGYTF. DNA for the CDR3: TGTGCCAGCAGTTTACCCGGGGACAGTGTCGGCTACACCTTC.

The chain combines TRBV19 with TRBJ1-5; D call uncertain. Germline V gives CDR1 LNHDA, CDR2 SQIVND (reference sequence). With 6 bases removed from V and 3 bases from J, the gap between germline ends came to 12 bases. CDR3 length: 14 amino acids. As DNA, the CDR3 is TGTGCCAGTAGATATACAGATGTCAATCAGCCCCAGCATTTT. Encoded protein: CASRYTDVNQPQHF.

The chain carries TRBV4-1 and TRBJ1-5, with a possible D match to TRBD1 (6 bases). Germline CDR1 is MGHRA and CDR2 is YSYEKL. The CDR3 sequence is 17 residues long. Deletions cut 6 bases from V and 2 bases from J, with 20 bases between. The CDR3 protein is CASSLHIQGRGNQPQHF. The CDR3, as DNA: TGCGCCAGCAGTCTCCATATTCAGGGGAGGGGCAATCAGCCCCAGCATTTT.

The chain joins TRBV5-6 to TRBJ2-7; no reliable D call. V was trimmed by 4 bases and J by 0 bases, leaving 11 bases between them. The CDR3 consists of 14 residues. Germline V gene lookup returns CDR1 SGHDT and CDR2 YYEEEE. This CDR3 is CASSQDNSSYEQYF. The CDR3 DNA reads TGTGCCAGCAGCCAGGATAATAGCTCCTACGAGCAGTACTTC.

This clone was detected once. This chain connects TRBV6-5 to TRBJ1-1; a weak D match, TRBD1 (6 bases). This CDR3 has 14 residues. Germline V gene lookup returns CDR1 MNHEY and CDR2 SVGAGI. V dropped 2 bases and J dropped 2 bases, with 9 bases sitting between them. The CDR3 DNA sequence: TGTGCCAGCAGTTACGGGACAAGAAACACTGAAGCTTTCTTT. Protein: CASSYGTRNTEAFF.

The chain's CDR3 is CASSIDPTRGPGYGYTF. CDR3 coding DNA: TGTGCCAGTAGTATAGATCCGACCAGGGGGCCTGGCTATGGCTACACCTTC. J is TRBJ1-2 and V is TRBV19, with 8 bases identical to TRBD1. The CDR3 is 17 residues long. V gave up 0 bases and J gave up 4 bases; unmatched junction bases: 10. The germline CDR1 and CDR2 sequences are LNHDA and SQIVND (reference sequence).

The chain uses TRBV9 and TRBJ2-3; D uncertain. The germline gives CDR1 SGDLS, CDR2 YYNGEE. The CDR3 spans 16 residues. Between the trimmed V and J ends, which lost 0 bases and 6 bases, there was a span of 17 bases. This CDR3 reads CASSVGALNVADTQYF. Written as DNA, the CDR3 is TGTGCCAGCAGCGTAGGGGCCCTCAATGTGGCCGATACGCAGTATTTT.

This rearrangement joins TRBV7-8 to TRBJ1-1; 9 positions match TRBD1. V lost 3 bases to trimming and J lost 4 bases; unmatched junction nucleotides: 6. There are 15 residues in the CDR3. Per germline, CDR1 SGHVS and CDR2 FQNEAQ. The CDR3 loop is CASSLQTGGSTEAFF. The CDR3 DNA follows: TGTGCCAGCAGCTTGCAGACAGGGGGGTCCACTGAAGCTTTCTTT.

This clone was seen only once. This chain uses TRBV5-4 with TRBJ2-2; TRBD1 agrees at 9 bases. Trimming removed 4 bases from V and 2 bases from J; junction bases left unmatched: 3. Looked up from germline, CDR1 is SGHNT and CDR2 is YYREEE (reference sequence). The CDR3 consists of 15 residues. The CDR3 DNA reads TGTGCCAGCAGCGGACAGGGGCAAAACACCGGGGAGCTGTTTTTT. Its protein is CASSGQGQNTGELFF.

The chain uses TRBV7-3 and TRBJ1-2; D gene unclear. Trimming removed 5 bases at V and 5 bases at J, with 12 bases between. CDR3 length equals 13 residues. Germline CDR1 SGHTA, CDR2 FQGTGA. The DNA of the CDR3 is TGTGCCAGCAGCCCGAGCGGGGAGTATGGCTACACCTTC. It encodes CASSPSGEYGYTF.

This clone occurred a few times. J is TRBJ1-1 and V is TRBV7-9, with 9 bases fitting TRBD1. CDR1 and CDR2 (germline): SEHNR, FQNEAQ (reference sequence). The trim removed 5 bases at V and 6 bases at J, leaving 10 bases unmatched. This CDR3 is 15 amino acids long. For the CDR3, the DNA is TGTGCCAGCAGCCCTGGGACAGGGTTCTTGGCTGAAGCTTTCTTT. It translates to CASSPGTGFLAEAFF.

This clone occurred once. The chain is built from TRBV29-1 and TRBJ1-1; TRBD1 matches at 8 bases. This CDR3 comprises 14 residues. V was clipped by 7 bases and J by 1 base; unmatched bases: 8. Germline loops: CDR1 SQVTM, CDR2 ANQGSEA. The CDR3 loop is CSAAGTGANTEAFF. CDR3 coding DNA: TGCAGCGCTGCTGGGACAGGAGCGAACACTGAAGCTTTCTTT.

The V call is TRBV28, the J call TRBJ1-2; the D gene is possibly TRBD1 (6 bases). This CDR3 comprises 15 residues. V lost 4 bases, J lost 6 bases, and 18 bases lay in between. The V gene's germline CDR1 is MDHEN and CDR2 SYDVKM. The DNA for the CDR3 is TGTGCCAGCAGTTATTTTCAGGGGTCCCGGGATGGCTACACCTTC. It yields the protein CASSYFQGSRDGYTF.

The DNA of the CDR3 is TGTGCCTGGGCGGACAGTAATGAAAAACTGTTTTTT. This translates into CAWADSNEKLFF. The V gene is TRBV30, the J gene TRBJ1-4, with a weak D call TRBD1 (6 bases). The V gene lost 5 bases and the J gene lost 4 bases, with 8 bases spanning the gap. Germline assignment: CDR1 GTSNPN and CDR2 SVGIG (reference sequence). The CDR3 has 12 amino acids.

V gene TRBV7-9 combines with J gene TRBJ2-7; 7 bases line up with TRBD1. CDR3 length: 15 amino acids. In germline, CDR1 is SEHNR, CDR2 FQNEAQ (reference sequence). V lost 4 bases to trimming and J lost 1 base; unmatched junction nucleotides: 7. The CDR3 is CASSSLGTDSYEQYF. CDR3 nucleotides: TGTGCCAGCAGCTCCCTGGGGACAGATTCCTACGAGCAGTACTTC.

By frequency in the sample, this clone is medium-sized. The V gene is TRBV6-1, the J gene TRBJ2-2; 14 positions match TRBD2. V was pared by 3 bases and J by 6 bases, with 0 bases of the junction left unmatched. The germline gives CDR1 MNHNS, CDR2 SASEGT. The CDR3 consists of 15 residues. The CDR3 DNA reads as TGTGCCAGCAGTGAGGGACTAGCGGGGGCCGGGGAGCTGTTTTTT. Protein product: CASSEGLAGAGELFF.

The chain has TRBV27 and TRBJ1-1; 9 positions agree with TRBD1. The CDR3 has 16 residues. CDR1 and CDR2 (germline): MNHEY, SMNVEV (reference sequence). J gave up 0 bases and V 5 bases, and 7 bases lay outside the gene matches. This CDR3 is CASSPQQGAVNTEAFF. CDR3 in DNA: TGTGCCAGCAGTCCCCAACAGGGGGCGGTGAACACTGAAGCTTTCTTT.

This chain uses TRBV6-6 with TRBJ1-2, with D perhaps TRBD1 (6 bases). V lost 4 bases, J lost 3 bases, and 12 bases lay in between. Germline-derived CDR1 and CDR2 are MNHNY and SVGAGI (reference sequence). There are 14 residues in the CDR3. The CDR3 is CASSSWDIHYGYTF. CDR3 DNA sequence: TGTGCCAGCAGTTCTTGGGACATTCACTATGGCTACACCTTC.